These 14 T cell receptor beta chains share one sample of origin, sequenced in a study of identifying expanded T cells in peripheral blood. The protocol was immunoSEQ multiplex PCR, while the TCRdb copy is restricted to in-frame clones and leaves out a portion. The data hold about 100,000 clones, with around 88% observed a single time. The specimen was blood. The receptors were gathered from a person aged 18 to 75 in good health.

V is TRBV7-2 and J is TRBJ2-2; 15 bases agree with TRBD2. CDR3 length: 16 residues. The germline V gene has CDR1 SGHTA and CDR2 FQGNSA. V was clipped by 4 bases and J by 6 bases; unmatched bases: 3. The CDR3 DNA reads as TGTGCCAGCAGCTCCCGGACTAGCGGGGGGGCCGGGGAGCTGTTTTTT. This translates into CASSSRTSGGAGELFF. The full variable domain, rest sourced from reference TRBV7-2 and TRBJ2-2, is GAGVSQSPSNKVTEKGKDVELRCDPISGHTALYWYRQSLGQGLEFLIYFQGNSAPDKSGLPSDRFSAERTGGSVSTLTIQRTQQEDSAVYLCASSSRTSGGAGELFFGEGSRLTVL.

This chain links TRBV2 with TRBJ1-2; no reliable D call. The CDR3 runs to 17 residues. Between the trimmed V and J ends, which lost 2 bases and 4 bases, there was a span of 20 bases. CDR1 and CDR2 (germline): SNHLY, FYNNEI. The CDR3 region is CASSENPGLVMVYGYTF. CDR3 DNA sequence: TGTGCCAGCAGTGAAAATCCAGGCCTCGTGATGGTCTATGGCTACACCTTC. Looking up the rest from reference TRBV2 and TRBJ1-2 gives the full variable domain: EPEVTQTPSHQVTQMGQEVILRCVPISNHLYFYWYRQILGQKVEFLVSFYNNEISEKSEIFDDQFSVERPDGSNFTLKIRSTKLEDSAMYFCASSENPGLVMVYGYTFGSGTRLTVV.

About this clone itself: One junction end disagrees with the germline gene, perhaps due to a read error. The chain recombines TRBV7-2 with TRBJ2-3; 9 nucleotides agree with TRBD2. The CDR3 is 17 residues long. Per germline, CDR1 SGHTA and CDR2 FQGNSA. The CDR3 bases are TGTGCCAGCAGCTTAAGGTCCCCGGGGCGGGGGGGCCCTACGGAGTATTTT. Amino acid sequence: CASSLRSPGRGGPTEYF. The full variable domain, in which reference TRBV7-2 and TRBJ2-3 provide the parts outside the CDR3, is GAGVSQSPSNKVTEKGKDVELRCDPISGHTALYWYRQSLGQGLEFLIYFQGNSAPDKSGLPSDRFSAERTGGSVSTLTIQRTQQEDSAVYLCASSLRSPGRGGPTEYFGPGTRLTVL.

The chain links TRBV5-6 to TRBJ1-2; unclear D gene. The CDR3 contains 14 residues. Deletions cut 3 bases from V and 4 bases from J, with 13 bases between. From germline, CDR1 is SGHDT and CDR2 YYEEEE. The CDR3 reads CASSSDRGSYGYTF. The CDR3 DNA reads as TGTGCCAGCAGCTCGGACCGGGGATCCTATGGCTACACCTTC.

The rearrangement links TRBV13 to TRBJ1-6; D not certain. Germline V CDR1 and CDR2: PRHDT, FYEKMQ (reference sequence). Trimming took off 5 bases at V and 10 bases at J, with 9 bases between the two ends. The CDR3 has 12 residues. The DNA for the CDR3 is TGTGCCAGCAGCGCAGGTGTCTCACCCCTCCACTTT. It yields the protein CASSAGVSPLHF.

This clone has only one observation. The chain links TRBV27 to TRBJ1-2; 8 nucleotides align to TRBD1. J gave up 0 bases and V 7 bases, and 7 bases lay outside the gene matches. The germline V gene encodes CDR1 MNHEY and CDR2 SMNVEV (reference sequence). This CDR3 is 15 amino acids long. The CDR3: CASTPRGPANYGYTF. The CDR3, as DNA: TGTGCCAGCACCCCCAGGGGGCCAGCTAACTATGGCTACACCTTC.

As concerns this clone: Compared with germline, one end of the junction differs, possibly owing to a read error. V is TRBV30 and J is TRBJ1-5; no definite D call. Germline-derived CDR1 and CDR2 are GTSNPN and SVGIG (reference sequence). The CDR3 covers 17 residues. In nucleotides, the CDR3 is TGTGCCTGGAGTGTACGGGCGCAGGCATATAGCAATCAGCTCCAGCATTTT. The encoded protein is CAWSVRAQAYSNQLQHF.

The CDR3 DNA sequence: TGTGCCAGCGCAGTTTTAAACTATGGCTACACCTTC. Protein product: CASAVLNYGYTF. The chain carries TRBV6-1 and TRBJ1-2, with D uncertain. From germline, CDR1 is MNHNS and CDR2 SASEGT. The ends were cut back, 8 bases at V and 2 bases at J, with 9 bases in the middle. The CDR3 has 12 amino acids.

This chain links TRBV6-1 with TRBJ2-1; no clear D gene. The length of the CDR3 is 14 residues. V was cut by 4 bases and J by 13 bases, with 20 bases left in between. The V gene's germline CDR1 is MNHNS and CDR2 SASEGT. CDR3 bases: TGTGCCAGCAGTGTTTCGTATGGCCCCGTGGGTCAGTTCTTC. It yields the protein CASSVSYGPVGQFF.

The rearrangement uses TRBV6-1 and TRBJ2-2, with D perhaps matching TRBD2 (6 bases). The CDR3 is made up of 19 amino acids. V was cut by 4 bases and J by 3 bases, with 24 bases left in between. Germline CDR1 reads MNHNS; CDR2 reads SASEGT. In DNA, the CDR3 is TGTGCCAGCAGTGCGATCCTCTTTGATAGCGGAACCGACACCGGGGAGCTGTTTTTT. Protein: CASSAILFDSGTDTGELFF.

This clone came up once. The gene calls are TRBV5-1 and TRBJ1-5; TRBD1 matches at 7 bases. CDR1 and CDR2 (germline): SGHRS, YFSETQ. Trimming cost V 3 bases and J 1 base; bases outside gene matches: 10. This CDR3 spans 17 amino acids. The CDR3 DNA follows: TGCGCCAGCAGCTGGGGAACAGGGGTGTTCAGCAATCAGCCCCAGCATTTT. Amino acid sequence: CASSWGTGVFSNQPQHF.

V is TRBV6-6 and J is TRBJ1-2, with D uncertain. Germline V gene data show CDR1 as MNHNY and CDR2 as SVGAGI (reference sequence). CDR3 length equals 10 residues. The ends were cut back, 6 bases at V and 6 bases at J, with 5 bases in the middle. The CDR3 protein is CASRMDGYTF. The CDR3 DNA reads TGTGCCAGCAGGATGGATGGCTACACCTTC.

This clone came up a few times. This chain uses TRBV29-1 with TRBJ2-7, with TRBD1 identical over 12 bases. CDR3 length: 18 amino acids. CDR1 is SQVTM, CDR2 ANQGSEA, per germline. V lost 7 bases to trimming and J lost 5 bases; unmatched junction nucleotides: 21. Written as DNA, the CDR3 is TGCAGCGCAGCCTCACCACGGCCCGGGACAGGGGGCTTGCACGAGCAGTACTTC. Its translation is CSAASPRPGTGGLHEQYF.

In its sample, this clone was seen once. The chain is built from TRBV27 and TRBJ1-5; D unresolved. Trimming took off 5 bases at V and 7 bases at J, with 21 bases between the two ends. The length of the CDR3 is 16 residues. Germline V gene sequence: CDR1 MNHEY, CDR2 SMNVEV (reference sequence). CDR3 nucleotide sequence: TGTGCCAGCAGTACGACCCGGATTAGCCCCAGCCAGCCCCAGCATTTT. Amino acids: CASSTTRISPSQPQHF.